This is a list of T cell receptor beta chains from one sample in a study of blood T cell repertoires in COVID-19. Produced via immunoSEQ multiplex PCR; TCRdb's table is partial and in-frame only. The sample contains some 100,000 clones, 81% of which appear only once. The sequencing input was peripheral blood. Receptors were obtained from a man in his sixties with acute or convalescent COVID-19. Both conserved end residues are part of each CDR3. The D gene is left open where the match is weak. Expanded clones get a size class; other rows say once, few or many, or leave the size out.

cdr3_nt	cdr3_aa	d_call	clone_size	v_call	j_call	cdr3_length
TGTGCCTGGCGACAGGGGGCTTCCTACAATGAGCAGTTCTTC	CAWRQGASYNEQFF	TRBD1	few	TRBV30	TRBJ2-1	14
TGTGCCAGCAGCCTCGATCACCCAGGGTATCATCGTGGCTACACCTTC	CASSLDHPGYHRGYTF	.	.	TRBV3-1/TRBV3-2	TRBJ1-2	16
TGTGCCAGCAGCAATGGAGAGTATGGCTACACCTTC	CASSNGEYGYTF	.	.	TRBV11-3	TRBJ1-2	12
TGCGCCAGCAGCCAAGATGTAGGGGGCAGGGGAAACATTCAGTACTTC	CASSQDVGGRGNIQYF	TRBD1	once	TRBV4-1	TRBJ2-4	16
TGTGCCAGCTCACCACCGGGACACACGAACACCGGGGAGCTGTTTTTT	CASSPPGHTNTGELFF	.	once	TRBV18	TRBJ2-2	16
TGTGCCAGCAGCTCCCGGGACAGTGCGAACACTGAAGCTTTCTTT	CASSSRDSANTEAFF	TRBD1	few	TRBV11-2	TRBJ1-1	15
TGTGCCAGCAGCTTAGAAGCGGGGGTTTCCTATGGCTACACCTTC	CASSLEAGVSYGYTF	.	.	TRBV7-2	TRBJ1-2	15
TGTGCCAGTAGTAGTTCACGAGTAGACAAGCAGTTCTTC	CASSSSRVDKQFF	.	once	TRBV19	TRBJ2-1	13
TGTGCCAGCAGCGTAAGTCCAGTACATGAGCAGTTCTTC	CASSVSPVHEQFF	.	.	TRBV9	TRBJ2-1	13
TGTGCCAGCAGCCTAGGGAGGCTATCCGGGGAGCTGTTTTTT	CASSLGRLSGELFF	.	.	TRBV11-2	TRBJ2-2	14
TGTGCCAGTAGTATAGGACAGGGTAGCTCTGGAAACACCATATATTTT	CASSIGQGSSGNTIYF	TRBD1	once	TRBV19	TRBJ1-3	16
TGCGCCAGCAGCCGAGGGACATATGGGATGAAAGACAATGAGCAGTTCTTC	CASSRGTYGMKDNEQFF	.	.	TRBV10-1	TRBJ2-1	17
TGTGCCAGCAGCTTAGGTTCCCAGATGAACACTGAAGCTTTCTTT	CASSLGSQMNTEAFF	.	.	TRBV7-2	TRBJ1-1	15
TGTGCCAGCAGCTTGGCCGGCGGGATGGGGTACGAGCAGTACTTC	CASSLAGGMGYEQYF	.	once	TRBV5-4	TRBJ2-7	15
TGCACCAGCAGCCATGATCGAAACCTCGGAGGCAATCAGCCCCAGCATTTT	CTSSHDRNLGGNQPQHF	.	.	TRBV1	TRBJ1-5	17
TGCGCCAGCAGTTGGGGGGTCGCAGATACGCAGTATTTT	CASSWGVADTQYF	.	.	TRBV10-1	TRBJ2-3	13
TGTGCCAGTACCACGGCCCAGGGAACTGGGGCCAACGTCCTGACTTTC	CASTTAQGTGANVLTF	.	.	TRBV19	TRBJ2-6	16
TGCGCCAGCACAACCGGACTAGCGGGATACTACGAGCAGTACTTC	CASTTGLAGYYEQYF	TRBD2	once	TRBV10-1	TRBJ2-7	15
TGTGCCAGCAGTATGGACAGGGGAAAAGAGACCCAGTACTTC	CASSMDRGKETQYF	TRBD1	once	TRBV27	TRBJ2-5	14
TGTGCCAGCAGCCAAGTGGGCGGGGGGAACAATGAGCAGTTCTTC	CASSQVGGGNNEQFF	TRBD2	.	TRBV3-1/TRBV3-2	TRBJ2-1	15
TGTGCCAGCAGTGCTCCCGAGGGACAGGGGGCGCCCCGTAACTATGGCTACACCTTC	CASSAPEGQGAPRNYGYTF	TRBD1	once	TRBV6-1	TRBJ1-2	19
TGTGCCAGTAGTATAGTAGGGGGACCGACCACAGATACGCAGTATTTT	CASSIVGGPTTDTQYF	.	.	TRBV19	TRBJ2-3	16
TGTGCCACCCAAACAGGGGGCCGTGATTCACCCCTCCACTTT	CATQTGGRDSPLHF	TRBD1	.	TRBV19	TRBJ1-6	14
TGTGCCAGCAGTTACGGGGACAGGGAGTATGGCTACACCTTC	CASSYGDREYGYTF	TRBD1	.	TRBV6-5	TRBJ1-2	14
TGTGCCAGCAGCTTAACTCAGGGTGACACCGGGGAGCTGTTTTTT	CASSLTQGDTGELFF	.	.	TRBV11-3	TRBJ2-2	15
TGTGCCAGCAGCCAAGATCTGGGACTAGCAGCCTACGAGCAGTACTTC	CASSQDLGLAAYEQYF	TRBD2	.	TRBV4-2	TRBJ2-7	16
TGTGCCAGCAGCGTCGGACAGGGGCCAGATAGCAATCAGCCCCAGCATTTT	CASSVGQGPDSNQPQHF	TRBD1	few	TRBV9	TRBJ1-5	17
TGTGCCAGCACCAAGGGCAGGGCTCAGCCCCAGCATTTT	CASTKGRAQPQHF	.	.	TRBV12-3/TRBV12-4	TRBJ1-5	13
TGTGCCAGCAGCTTACAGGGGGGGGGCGGTGAGCAGTTCTTC	CASSLQGGGGEQFF	.	.	TRBV5-4	TRBJ2-1	14
TGCGCCAGCAGCGCGGTTTATGATTTCGGCGAGCAGTACTTC	CASSAVYDFGEQYF	.	few	TRBV5-1	TRBJ2-7	14
TGTGCCAGCGGCGGGAGGTCTAGCGTTTCGGGGGAGCTGTTTTTT	CASGGRSSVSGELFF	TRBD2	.	TRBV19	TRBJ2-2	15
TGTGCCAGTAGTATCGGGTCGACGGGTCAGCCCCAGCATTTT	CASSIGSTGQPQHF	.	.	TRBV19	TRBJ1-5	14
TGTGCCAGCAGCCGGAACAGGGGGCGAGGCGGGGAGCTGTTTTTT	CASSRNRGRGGELFF	TRBD1	.	TRBV3-1/TRBV3-2	TRBJ2-2	15
TGTGCCAGCAGCCGGAGGGCGGAGGGCTACGAGCAGTACTTC	CASSRRAEGYEQYF	.	.	TRBV7-8	TRBJ2-7	14
TGCGCCAGCAGCGTAGCCTCTGGGGCCAACGTCCTGACTTTC	CASSVASGANVLTF	.	.	TRBV5-1	TRBJ2-6	14
TGTGCCAGCAGCTTGGGACTAGCGCCGAACAATGAGCAGTTCTTC	CASSLGLAPNNEQFF	TRBD2	.	TRBV5-4	TRBJ2-1	15
TGTGCCAGCAGTTACTCTGAGGGTTCCGGGGAGCTGTTTTTT	CASSYSEGSGELFF	.	many	TRBV6-5	TRBJ2-2	14
TGTGCCAGCAGCCCCCGGCGACACCTCACCCAAGAGACCCAGTACTTC	CASSPRRHLTQETQYF	.	.	TRBV7-9	TRBJ2-5	16
TGCGCCAGCAGCGCCGGGACAGGGGGTGGCTACACCTTC	CASSAGTGGGYTF	TRBD1	.	TRBV5-1	TRBJ1-2	13
TGTGCCAGCAGCTCGGATCCTAGCGGGAGTATCGTCTTT	CASSSDPSGSIVF	TRBD2	.	TRBV7-2	TRBJ2-3	13
TGTGCCAGCAGCCATGGACAGGGTTCGGCAGATACGCAGTATTTT	CASSHGQGSADTQYF	TRBD1	.	TRBV3-1/TRBV3-2	TRBJ2-3	15
TGTGCCAGCAGCGTACAGGGGCATGAGCAGTTCTTC	CASSVQGHEQFF	.	.	TRBV9	TRBJ2-1	12
TGCGCCAGCAGTGAGTCAAGAGGGATCATTTCTTATAATTCACCCCTCCACTTT	CASSESRGIISYNSPLHF	.	.	TRBV10-2	TRBJ1-6	18
TGTGCCAGCAGCCCGACTAGCGGGATTTACGAGCAGTACTTC	CASSPTSGIYEQYF	TRBD2	.	TRBV7-3	TRBJ2-7	14
TGTGCCAGCAGCCAACAGGGAAGCGTCACTGAAGCTTTCTTT	CASSQQGSVTEAFF	.	.	TRBV3-1/TRBV3-2	TRBJ1-1	14
TGCGCCAGCAGCTTGGGACAGGTCGCGGACACCATATATTTT	CASSLGQVADTIYF	.	.	TRBV5-1	TRBJ1-3	14
TGTGCCAGCAGCGATAAGGACAGTGGAACCTACGAGCAGTACTTC	CASSDKDSGTYEQYF	.	.	TRBV21-1	TRBJ2-7	15
TGTGCCGGAAAGGTCGGCAGTGAGGAGGCAGATACGCAGTATTTT	CAGKVGSEEADTQYF	.	.	TRBV2	TRBJ2-3	15
TGTGCCAGCAGAATATTCCCAGAGGTCGCTTTCTTT	CASRIFPEVAFF	.	.	TRBV28	TRBJ1-1	12
TGTGCCAGCAGTAATGACAGGGACTATGGCTACACCTTC	CASSNDRDYGYTF	TRBD1	.	TRBV2	TRBJ1-2	13
TGTGCCAGCAGTCCCAGGCTGAACACTGAAGCTTTCTTT	CASSPRLNTEAFF	.	.	TRBV12-3/TRBV12-4	TRBJ1-1	13
TGTGCCAGCTCACCACTGCCAGGGGGTGGCAATCAGCCCCAGCATTTT	CASSPLPGGGNQPQHF	TRBD1	.	TRBV18	TRBJ1-5	16
TGTGCCAGCAGTGCCCCGGGACAGGGGGCAGATACGCAGTATTTT	CASSAPGQGADTQYF	TRBD1	.	TRBV28	TRBJ2-3	15
TGTGCCAGCAGCTTAAAGCCCCCCTGGGACAGCTCACCCGTCTACGAGCAGTACTTC	CASSLKPPWDSSPVYEQYF	TRBD1	.	TRBV11-3	TRBJ2-7	19
TGTGCCAGCAGTGCTCCGGAGGCTAGGGTCGGGAATGAGCAGTTCTTC	CASSAPEARVGNEQFF	.	.	TRBV27	TRBJ2-1	16
TGTGCCACCGCTAGCGGGAGGGCCACCGGGGAGCTGTTTTTT	CATASGRATGELFF	TRBD2	.	TRBV15	TRBJ2-2	14
TGCGCCAGCAGCTTGTCAGGGGCGCGGACTAGCATCCACAATGAGCAGTTCTTC	CASSLSGARTSIHNEQFF	TRBD2	few	TRBV5-1	TRBJ2-1	18